The 14 T cell receptor beta chains below come from one sample, sequenced in a study of blood T cell repertoires in COVID-19. Some clones are missing from TCRdb's copy, which holds only in-frame ones; the method was immunoSEQ multiplex PCR. The data show 250,000 or so clones, with around 87% seen just once and approximately 2.1% held by the top ten. Sequenced sample: peripheral blood. Receptors originate from a woman in her sixties with COVID-19, enrolled during active disease.

V and J are TRBV3-1 (or the pseudogene TRBV3-2) and TRBJ1-3; D call uncertain. The length of the CDR3 is 14 residues. Trimming left V 4 bases short and J 2 bases short, with 9 bases between. Per the germline V gene, CDR1 is LGHDT and CDR2 is YNNKEL (reference sequence). The CDR3 protein is CASSPGRAGNTIYF. CDR3 bases: TGTGCCAGCAGCCCTGGGCGGGCTGGAAACACCATATATTTT.

The chain combines TRBV6-1 with TRBJ1-2; 8 bases map to TRBD1. Per germline, CDR1 MNHNS and CDR2 SASEGT. Germline trimming cut 4 bases from V and 4 bases from J; bases unmatched to any gene: 11. The CDR3 contains 16 residues. This CDR3 reads CASSAAGTGTSYGYTF. Here the CDR3 DNA reads TGTGCCAGCAGTGCCGCCGGGACAGGTACTAGCTATGGCTACACCTTC.

In its sample, this clone was seen once. This sequence joins TRBV7-9 and TRBJ1-2; TRBD1 matches at 7 bases. V shed 3 bases and J 7 bases; nucleotides not matched to a gene: 8. Looked up from germline, CDR1 is SEHNR and CDR2 is FQNEAQ (reference sequence). This CDR3 has 14 residues. The CDR3 DNA is TGTGCCAGCAGCTTGACAGGGTTTGGTACTGGCTACACCTTC. Translating gives CASSLTGFGTGYTF.

The chain uses TRBV5-6 and TRBJ2-7; 9 nucleotides line up with TRBD1. Germline values: CDR1 SGHDT, CDR2 YYEEEE. J gave up 1 base and V 2 bases, and 1 base lay outside the gene matches. CDR3 size: 14 residues. CDR3 coding DNA: TGTGCCAGCAGCTTTGGGACAGGGTCCTACGAGCAGTACTTC. It encodes CASSFGTGSYEQYF.

The V call is TRBV10-3, the J call TRBJ1-2; D possibly corresponds to TRBD1 (6 bases). Between the trimmed V and J ends, which lost 0 bases and 8 bases, there was a span of 13 bases. The CDR3 has 14 amino acids. CDR1 is ENHRY and CDR2 is SYGVKD in the germline V gene. Here the CDR3 reads CAISESQGVGGYTF. The CDR3 region has the DNA TGTGCCATCAGTGAGTCACAGGGAGTAGGCGGCTACACCTTC.

The V and J genes are TRBV7-2 and TRBJ1-2, with D hard to call. This CDR3 has 12 amino acids. Per germline, CDR1 SGHTA and CDR2 FQGNSA. V was shortened by 1 base and J by 5 bases, with 5 bases between the two germline ends. This CDR3 reads CASSLDLYGYTF. CDR3 sequence (DNA): TGTGCCAGCAGCTTAGACTTGTATGGCTACACCTTC.

The chain has TRBV3-1 (or the pseudogene TRBV3-2) and TRBJ1-2; D may be TRBD1 (5 bases). CDR1 is LGHDT, CDR2 YNNKEL, per germline (reference sequence). Trimming removed 2 bases from V and 2 bases from J, with 6 bases in between. This CDR3 has 13 residues. The CDR3 spells CASSQWGNYGYTF. For the CDR3, the DNA is TGTGCCAGCAGCCAATGGGGCAACTATGGCTACACCTTC.

The gene calls are TRBV6-5 and TRBJ1-1; D remains unclear. CDR1 and CDR2 from the germline V gene are MNHEY and SVGAGI. This CDR3 has 13 residues. The V gene lost 6 bases and the J gene lost 0 bases, with 8 bases spanning the gap. CDR3 amino acids: CASSYTVNTEAFF. The CDR3 DNA reads TGTGCCAGCAGCTACACAGTGAACACTGAAGCTTTCTTT.

This clone was picked up one time. This chain joins TRBV29-1 and TRBJ2-7; TRBD1 agrees at 7 bases. Germline CDR1 and CDR2: SQVTM and ANQGSEA. The trim removed 3 bases at V and 2 bases at J, leaving 16 bases unmatched. This CDR3 has 17 amino acids. CDR3 nucleotides: TGCAGCGTTGACCTAACCGGAGTTGGACAGGCTACCTACGAGCAGTACTTC. Translation: CSVDLTGVGQATYEQYF.

The chain couples TRBV9 to TRBJ1-6; no firm D call. Germline CDR1 and CDR2: SGDLS and YYNGEE. V lost 0 bases and J lost 8, with 12 bases in between. This CDR3 has 15 residues. The CDR3: CASSVDGSPHSPLHF. In DNA, the CDR3 is TGTGCCAGCAGCGTAGATGGGAGTCCTCATTCACCCCTCCACTTT.

This clone was observed at least ten times. The gene calls are TRBV5-4 and TRBJ2-6, with a possible D match to TRBD2 (5 bases). In germline, CDR1 is SGHNT, CDR2 YYREEE (reference sequence). V was trimmed by 0 bases and J by 2 bases, leaving 15 bases between them. CDR3 size: 18 residues. The DNA for the CDR3 is TGTGCCAGCAGCTTGGGTCAGGCCCCGAGGGCTGGGGCCAACGTCCTGACTTTC. This encodes CASSLGQAPRAGANVLTF.

The chain links TRBV30 to TRBJ1-1, with D possibly being TRBD1 (6 bases). V gave up 3 bases and J gave up 1 base, with 12 bases separating them. Germline CDR1 reads GTSNPN; CDR2 reads SVGIG (reference sequence). This CDR3 is built from 14 residues. CDR3 protein: CAWRTGPGNTEAFF. CDR3 sequence (DNA): TGTGCCTGGAGAACAGGGCCGGGGAACACTGAAGCTTTCTTT.

This chain connects TRBV6-5 to TRBJ2-7, with 8 bases lining up with TRBD1. The V segment lost 6 bases and the J segment 4 bases; nucleotides outside the gene matches: 11. Germline V gene data show CDR1 as MNHEY and CDR2 as SVGAGI. The CDR3 is made up of 15 amino acids. The CDR3 coding sequence is TGTGCCAGCAGACACCACTCGGACAGGGATTACGAGCAGTACTTC. As protein: CASRHHSDRDYEQYF.

This clone was seen once. V gene TRBV10-3 combines with J gene TRBJ1-2; no definite D call. The germline CDR1 and CDR2 sequences are ENHRY and SYGVKD. V was pared by 8 bases and J by 1 base, with 8 bases between. The CDR3 totals 12 residues. CDR3 sequence (DNA): TGTGCCATCCCGGCAGGTAACTATGGCTACACCTTC. Its protein is CAIPAGNYGYTF.